This T cell receptor (beta chain) is drawn from a study of cytotoxic CD8 clonotypes in ibrutinib-treated CLL. Study at large: The group held 10 to 11 relapsed/refractory and around 14 treatment-naive patients, with some 17 IGHV unmutated.

Profiled with immunoSEQ multiplex PCR; TCRdb holds only in-frame clones, not every one. The table lists about 29,000 clones, around 76% of them singletons, with around 50% in the top ten. Trimming took 3 bases from V and 5 from J; bases not matched to a gene: 6. CDR3 size: 15 residues. Germline lookup yields CDR1 MNHNS and CDR2 SASEGT. The sample holds one count of this clone. The sequencing used PBMCs, collected after 36 months of ibrutinib treatment. The receptor was isolated from a human donor with chronic lymphocytic leukemia. The V call is TRBV6-1, the J call TRBJ2-1; 8 bases agree with TRBD1. DNA of the CDR3: TGTGCCAGCAGTGACCCCGGGACAGGTAACAATGAGCAGTTCTTC. Translating it yields CASSDPGTGNNEQFF.